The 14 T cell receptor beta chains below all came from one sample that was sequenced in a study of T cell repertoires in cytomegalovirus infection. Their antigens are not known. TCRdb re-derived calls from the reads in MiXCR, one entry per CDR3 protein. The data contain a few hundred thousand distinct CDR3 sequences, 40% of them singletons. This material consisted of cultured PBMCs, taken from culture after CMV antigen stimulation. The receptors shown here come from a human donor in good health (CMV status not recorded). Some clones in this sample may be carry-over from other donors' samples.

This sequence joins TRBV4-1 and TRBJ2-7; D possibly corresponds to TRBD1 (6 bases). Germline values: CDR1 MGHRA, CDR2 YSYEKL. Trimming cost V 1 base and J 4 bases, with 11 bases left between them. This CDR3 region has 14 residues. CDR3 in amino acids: CASSQVAGEYEQYF. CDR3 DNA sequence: TGCGCCAGCAGCCAAGTCGCAGGGGAATACGAGCAGTACTTC.

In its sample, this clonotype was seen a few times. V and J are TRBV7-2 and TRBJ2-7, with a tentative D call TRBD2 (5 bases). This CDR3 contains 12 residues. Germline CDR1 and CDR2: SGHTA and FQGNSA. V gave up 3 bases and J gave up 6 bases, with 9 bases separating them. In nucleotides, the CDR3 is TGTGCCAGCAGCTTGGTAGCGAGCGAGCAGTACTTC. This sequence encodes CASSLVASEQYF.

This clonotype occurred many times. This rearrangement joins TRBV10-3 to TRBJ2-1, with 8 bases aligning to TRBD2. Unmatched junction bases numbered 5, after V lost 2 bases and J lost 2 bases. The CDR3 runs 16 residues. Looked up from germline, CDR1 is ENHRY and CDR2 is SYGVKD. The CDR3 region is CAISEETSGPYNEQFF. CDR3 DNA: TGTGCCATCAGTGAGGAAACTAGCGGACCCTACAATGAGCAGTTCTTC.

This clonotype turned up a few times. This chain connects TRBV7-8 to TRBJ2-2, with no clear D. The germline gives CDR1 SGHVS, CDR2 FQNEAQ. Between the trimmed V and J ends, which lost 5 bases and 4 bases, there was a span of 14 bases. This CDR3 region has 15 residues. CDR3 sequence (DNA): TGTGCCAGCAGCCACACTACTTCGGTCACCGGGGAGCTGTTTTTT. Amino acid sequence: CASSHTTSVTGELFF.

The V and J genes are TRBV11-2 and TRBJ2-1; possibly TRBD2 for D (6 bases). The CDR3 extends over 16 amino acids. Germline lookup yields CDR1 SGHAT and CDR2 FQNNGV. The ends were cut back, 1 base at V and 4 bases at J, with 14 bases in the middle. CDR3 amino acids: CASSLVRDPLYNEQFF. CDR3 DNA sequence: TGTGCCAGCAGCTTAGTGCGGGACCCCCTTTACAATGAGCAGTTCTTC.

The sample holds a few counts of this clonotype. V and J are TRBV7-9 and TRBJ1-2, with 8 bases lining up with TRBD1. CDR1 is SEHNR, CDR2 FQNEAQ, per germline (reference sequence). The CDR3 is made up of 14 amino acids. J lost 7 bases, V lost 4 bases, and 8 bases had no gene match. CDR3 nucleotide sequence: TGTGCCAGCAGCTCGACAGGGGTTGTAGGTGGCTACACCTTC. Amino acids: CASSSTGVVGGYTF.

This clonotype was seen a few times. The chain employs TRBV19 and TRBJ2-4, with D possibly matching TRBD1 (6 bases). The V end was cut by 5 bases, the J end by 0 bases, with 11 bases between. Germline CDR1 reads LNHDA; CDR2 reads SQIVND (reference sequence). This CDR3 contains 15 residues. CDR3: CASSSGVIAKNIQYF. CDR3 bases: TGTGCCAGTAGTTCAGGGGTCATAGCCAAAAACATTCAGTACTTC.

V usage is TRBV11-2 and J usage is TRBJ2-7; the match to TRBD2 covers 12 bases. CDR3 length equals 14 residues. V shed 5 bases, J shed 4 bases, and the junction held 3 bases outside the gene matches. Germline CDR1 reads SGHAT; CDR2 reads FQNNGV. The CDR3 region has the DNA TGTGCCAGCAGCGATGGACTAGCGGGGTACGAGCAGTACTTC. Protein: CASSDGLAGYEQYF. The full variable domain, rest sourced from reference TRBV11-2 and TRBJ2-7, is EAGVAQSPRYKIIEKRQSVAFWCNPISGHATLYWYQQILGQGPKLLIQFQNNGVVDDSQLPKDRFSAERLKGVDSTLKIQPAKLEDSAVYLCASSDGLAGYEQYFGPGTRLTVT.

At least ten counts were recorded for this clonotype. CDR3 region: CASSLRQGRTQYF. DNA of the CDR3: TGTGCCAGCAGCCTAAGACAGGGTCGGACCCAGTACTTC. J is TRBJ2-5 and V is TRBV7-2; the match to TRBD1 covers 7 bases. CDR1 and CDR2 (germline): SGHTA, FQGNSA. The CDR3 is 13 amino acids. V trimming: 5 bases; J trimming: 7 bases; junction bases outside the gene matches: 7.

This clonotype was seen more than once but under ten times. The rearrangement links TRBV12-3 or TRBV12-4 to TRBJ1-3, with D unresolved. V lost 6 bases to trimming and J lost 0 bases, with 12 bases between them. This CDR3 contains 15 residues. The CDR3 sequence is CASSSGLLSGNTIYF. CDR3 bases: TGTGCCAGCAGCTCCGGGCTCCTCTCTGGAAACACCATATATTTT.

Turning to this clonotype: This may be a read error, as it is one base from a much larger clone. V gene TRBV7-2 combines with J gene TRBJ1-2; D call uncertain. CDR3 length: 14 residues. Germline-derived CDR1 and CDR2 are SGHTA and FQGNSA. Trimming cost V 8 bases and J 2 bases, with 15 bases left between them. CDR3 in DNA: TGTGCCAGCGGCCAGGACGGATTCAACTATGGCTACACCTTC. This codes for CASGQDGFNYGYTF.

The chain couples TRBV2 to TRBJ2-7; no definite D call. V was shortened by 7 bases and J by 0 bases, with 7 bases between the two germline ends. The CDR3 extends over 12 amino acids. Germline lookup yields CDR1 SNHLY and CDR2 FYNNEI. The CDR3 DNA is TGTGCCAGCACAGAGAGCTCCTACGAGCAGTACTTC. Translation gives CASTESSYEQYF.

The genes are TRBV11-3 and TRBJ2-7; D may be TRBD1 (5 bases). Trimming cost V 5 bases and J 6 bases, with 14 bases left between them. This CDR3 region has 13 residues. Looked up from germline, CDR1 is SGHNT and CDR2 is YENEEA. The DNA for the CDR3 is TGTGCCAGCAGCGCGGAGACAGATACCGAGCAGTACTTC. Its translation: CASSAETDTEQYF.

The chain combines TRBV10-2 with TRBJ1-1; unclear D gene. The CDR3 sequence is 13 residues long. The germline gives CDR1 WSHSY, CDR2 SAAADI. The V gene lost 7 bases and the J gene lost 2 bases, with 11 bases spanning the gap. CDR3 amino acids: CASILAVNTEAFF. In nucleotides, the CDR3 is TGCGCCAGCATTCTGGCAGTTAACACTGAAGCTTTCTTT.